The 6 T cell receptor beta chains below were found in one sample sequenced in a study of blood T cell repertoires in COVID-19. Using immunoSEQ multiplex PCR, the repertoire was profiled, and TCRdb retains in-frame clones only, with some absent. This sample has roughly 100,000 clones, with roughly 90% found just once. The sequenced material came from peripheral blood. These receptor sequences come from a human donor in a cohort sampled during active COVID-19.

CDR3 loop: CASSSGGPGELFF. In nucleotides, the CDR3 is TGTGCCAGCAGTTCTGGGGGCCCCGGGGAGCTGTTTTTT. The chain links TRBV28 to TRBJ2-2, with a weak D call TRBD1 (6 bases). V was trimmed by 4 bases and J by 6 bases, leaving 9 bases between them. Looked up from germline, CDR1 is MDHEN and CDR2 is SYDVKM. The CDR3 is 13 residues long.

The CDR3 loop is CASSEDRVYGYTF. The CDR3 DNA sequence: TGTGCCAGCAGTGAAGACAGGGTATATGGCTACACCTTC. The chain uses TRBV2 and TRBJ1-2; possible D gene TRBD1, 6 bases. Germline CDR1 is SNHLY and CDR2 is FYNNEI. This CDR3 is 13 amino acids long. Trimming shortened V by 1 base and J by 5 bases, and 8 bases separated the two germline ends.

The chain couples TRBV2 to TRBJ2-7, with a tentative D call TRBD2 (5 bases). The CDR3 has 12 residues. V lost 8 bases and J 3 bases, leaving 11 bases between the germline ends. The germline V gene has CDR1 SNHLY and CDR2 FYNNEI. CDR3 coding DNA: TGTGCCAGCGAGGGCAGTCACTACGAGCAGTACTTC. It is translated as CASEGSHYEQYF.

The chain carries TRBV9 and TRBJ2-1; D is ambiguous. Trimming took off 5 bases at V and 4 bases at J, with 10 bases between the two ends. CDR3 length: 13 amino acids. The germline CDR1 and CDR2 sequences are SGDLS and YYNGEE. In DNA, the CDR3 is TGTGCCAGCAGTTCTAAAGATTACAATGAGCAGTTCTTC. It specifies CASSSKDYNEQFF.

The chain joins TRBV28 to TRBJ1-5; TRBD1 agrees at 7 bases. Losses at the gene ends were 7 bases for V and 4 bases for J; bases not matched to a gene: 10. CDR3 length equals 15 residues. Germline V lookup: CDR1 MDHEN, CDR2 SYDVKM. The CDR3 loop is CASNTPGQRNQPQHF. In DNA form, the CDR3 reads TGTGCCAGCAACACACCGGGACAGCGAAATCAGCCCCAGCATTTT.

V gene TRBV4-1 combines with J gene TRBJ2-7, with TRBD2 matching 7 bases. V trimming: 3 bases; J trimming: 0 bases; junction bases outside the gene matches: 8. Germline CDR1 MGHRA, CDR2 YSYEKL. The CDR3 length is 16 residues. CDR3 bases: TGCGCCAGCAGCCAGATGAAAGCGGGGATCTCCTACGAGCAGTACTTC. Translated: CASSQMKAGISYEQYF.